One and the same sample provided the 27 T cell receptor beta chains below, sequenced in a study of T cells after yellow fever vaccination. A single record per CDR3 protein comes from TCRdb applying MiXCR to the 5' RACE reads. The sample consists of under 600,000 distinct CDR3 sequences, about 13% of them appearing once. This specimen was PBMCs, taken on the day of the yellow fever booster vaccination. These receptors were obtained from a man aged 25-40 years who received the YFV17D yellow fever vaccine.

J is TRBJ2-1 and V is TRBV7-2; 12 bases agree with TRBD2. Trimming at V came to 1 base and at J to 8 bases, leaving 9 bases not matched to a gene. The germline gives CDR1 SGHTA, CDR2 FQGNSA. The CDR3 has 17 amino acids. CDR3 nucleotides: TGTGCCAGCAGCTTAGGAAGGCTAGCGGGAGGGCCGGATGAGCAGTTCTTC. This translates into CASSLGRLAGGPDEQFF.

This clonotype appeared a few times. The CDR3 reads CASSYAGQGGVGQQYF. In DNA form, the CDR3 reads TGTGCCAGCAGCTACGCAGGACAGGGGGGAGTGGGACAGCAGTACTTC. V and J are TRBV7-2 and TRBJ2-7; 10 bases agree with TRBD1. The CDR3 totals 16 residues. The junction had 14 bases not matched to a gene; V was cut back by 4 bases and J by 8 bases. Per germline, CDR1 SGHTA and CDR2 FQGNSA.

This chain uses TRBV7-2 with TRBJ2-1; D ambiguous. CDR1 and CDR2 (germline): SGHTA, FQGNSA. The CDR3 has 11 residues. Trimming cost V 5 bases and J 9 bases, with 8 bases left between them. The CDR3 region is CASSVVSEQFF. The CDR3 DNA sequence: TGTGCCAGCAGCGTAGTTAGTGAGCAGTTCTTC.

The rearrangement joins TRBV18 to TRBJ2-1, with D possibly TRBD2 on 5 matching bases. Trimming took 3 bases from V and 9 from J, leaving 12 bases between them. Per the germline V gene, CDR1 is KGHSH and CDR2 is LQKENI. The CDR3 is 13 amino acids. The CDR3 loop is CASSPSVGVEQFF. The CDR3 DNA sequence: TGTGCCAGCTCACCGTCGGTCGGGGTTGAGCAGTTCTTC. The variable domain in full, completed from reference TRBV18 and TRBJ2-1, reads NAGVMQNPRHLVRRRGQEARLRCSPMKGHSHVYWYRQLPEEGLKFMVYLQKENIIDESGMPKERFSAEFPKEGPSILRIQQVVRGDSAAYFCASSPSVGVEQFFGPGTRLTVL.

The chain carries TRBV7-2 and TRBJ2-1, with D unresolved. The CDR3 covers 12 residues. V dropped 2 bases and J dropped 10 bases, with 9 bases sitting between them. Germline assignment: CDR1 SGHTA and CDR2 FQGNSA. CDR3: CASSLTLGEQFF. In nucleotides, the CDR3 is TGTGCCAGCAGCTTAACCTTAGGAGAGCAGTTCTTC.

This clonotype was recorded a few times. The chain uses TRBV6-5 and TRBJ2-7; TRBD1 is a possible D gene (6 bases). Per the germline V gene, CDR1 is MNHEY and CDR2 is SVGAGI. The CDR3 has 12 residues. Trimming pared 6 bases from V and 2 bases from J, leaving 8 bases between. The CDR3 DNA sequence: TGTGCCAGCAGATCAGGGGCCTACGAGCAGTACTTC. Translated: CASRSGAYEQYF.

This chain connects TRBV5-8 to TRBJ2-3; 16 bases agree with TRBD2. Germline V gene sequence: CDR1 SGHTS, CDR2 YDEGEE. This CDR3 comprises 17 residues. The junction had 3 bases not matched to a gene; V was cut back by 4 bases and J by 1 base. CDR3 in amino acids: CASSLGTSGRGTDTQYF. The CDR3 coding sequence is TGTGCCAGCAGCCTCGGGACTAGCGGGAGGGGCACAGATACGCAGTATTTT.

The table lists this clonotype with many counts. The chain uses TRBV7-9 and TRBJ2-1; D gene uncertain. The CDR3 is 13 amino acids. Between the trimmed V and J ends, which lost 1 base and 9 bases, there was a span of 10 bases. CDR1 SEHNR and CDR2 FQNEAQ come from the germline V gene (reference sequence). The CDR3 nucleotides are TGTGCCAGCAGCTTAGGTGAGGTCGGTGAGCAGTTCTTC. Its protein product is CASSLGEVGEQFF.

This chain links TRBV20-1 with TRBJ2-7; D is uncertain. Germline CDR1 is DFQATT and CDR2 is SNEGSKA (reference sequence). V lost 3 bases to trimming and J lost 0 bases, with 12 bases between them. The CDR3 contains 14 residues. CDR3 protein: CSARAPTSSYEQYF. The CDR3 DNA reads TGCAGTGCTAGGGCGCCGACGAGCTCCTACGAGCAGTACTTC.

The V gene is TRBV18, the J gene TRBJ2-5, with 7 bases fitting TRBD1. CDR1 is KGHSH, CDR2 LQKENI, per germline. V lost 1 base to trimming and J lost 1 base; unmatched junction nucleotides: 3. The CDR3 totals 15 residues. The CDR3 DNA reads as TGTGCCAGCTCACCACAAGGGGGCCTCCAAGAGACCCAGTACTTC. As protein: CASSPQGGLQETQYF.

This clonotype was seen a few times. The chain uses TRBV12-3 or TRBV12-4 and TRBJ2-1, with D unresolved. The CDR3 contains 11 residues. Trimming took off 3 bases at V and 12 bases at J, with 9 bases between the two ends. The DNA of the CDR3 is TGTGCCAGCAGTTTTCGACGGGTGCAGTTCTTC. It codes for CASSFRRVQFF.

The CDR3, as DNA: TGTGCCAGCAGCCAAACCAGGACACCAGCCTCCTACGAGCAGTACTTC. It translates to CASSQTRTPASYEQYF. The V and J genes are TRBV7-2 and TRBJ2-7; perhaps TRBD1 as D (5 bases). This CDR3 has 16 amino acids. Germline lookup yields CDR1 SGHTA and CDR2 FQGNSA. Between the trimmed V and J ends, which lost 5 bases and 0 bases, there was a span of 17 bases.

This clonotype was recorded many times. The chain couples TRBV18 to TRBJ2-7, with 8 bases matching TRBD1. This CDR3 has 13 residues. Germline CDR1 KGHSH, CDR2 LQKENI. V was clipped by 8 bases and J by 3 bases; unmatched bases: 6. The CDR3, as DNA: TGTGCCAGCAGTCCAACAGGGGGCTACGAGCAGTACTTC. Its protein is CASSPTGGYEQYF.

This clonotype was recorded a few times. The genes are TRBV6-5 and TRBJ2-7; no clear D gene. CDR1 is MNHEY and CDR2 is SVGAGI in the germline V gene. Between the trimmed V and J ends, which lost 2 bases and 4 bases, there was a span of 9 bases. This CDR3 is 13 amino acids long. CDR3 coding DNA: TGTGCCAGCAGTTACCGAGACGGATACGAGCAGTACTTC. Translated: CASSYRDGYEQYF.

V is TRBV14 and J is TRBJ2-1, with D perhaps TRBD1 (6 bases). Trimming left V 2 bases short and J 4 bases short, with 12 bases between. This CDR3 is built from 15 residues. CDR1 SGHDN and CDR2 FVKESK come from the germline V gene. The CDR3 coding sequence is TGTGCCAGCAGCCAACTCCAGGGGTTATACAATGAGCAGTTCTTC. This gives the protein CASSQLQGLYNEQFF. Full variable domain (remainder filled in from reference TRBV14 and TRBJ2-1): EAGVTQFPSHSVIEKGQTVTLRCDPISGHDNLYWYRRVMGKEIKFLLHFVKESKQDESGMPNNRFLAERTGGTYSTLKVQPAELEDSGVYFCASSQLQGLYNEQFFGPGTRLTVL.

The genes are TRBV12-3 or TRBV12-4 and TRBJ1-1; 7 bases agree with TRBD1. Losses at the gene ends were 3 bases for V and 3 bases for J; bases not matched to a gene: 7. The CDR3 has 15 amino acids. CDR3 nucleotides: TGTGCCAGCAGTTTGAGGGGGCGAGGGGACACTGAAGCTTTCTTT. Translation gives CASSLRGRGDTEAFF.

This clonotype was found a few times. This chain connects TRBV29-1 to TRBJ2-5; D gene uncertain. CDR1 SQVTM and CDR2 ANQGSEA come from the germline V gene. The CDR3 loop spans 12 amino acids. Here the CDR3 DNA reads TGCAGGGCCGGCCCAACGTTAGAGACCCAGTACTTC. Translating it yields CRAGPTLETQYF.

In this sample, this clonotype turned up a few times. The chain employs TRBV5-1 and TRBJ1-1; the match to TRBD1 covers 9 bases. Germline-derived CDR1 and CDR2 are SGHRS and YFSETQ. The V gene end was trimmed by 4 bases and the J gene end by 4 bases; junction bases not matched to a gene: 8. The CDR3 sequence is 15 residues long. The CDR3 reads CASSADRGFSTEAFF. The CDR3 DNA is TGCGCCAGCAGCGCCGACAGGGGGTTTAGCACTGAAGCTTTCTTT.

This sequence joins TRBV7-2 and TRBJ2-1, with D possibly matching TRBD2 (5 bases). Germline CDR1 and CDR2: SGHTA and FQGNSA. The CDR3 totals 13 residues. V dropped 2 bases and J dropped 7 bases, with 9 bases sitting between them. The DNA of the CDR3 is TGTGCCAGCAGCTTAAACGGGATTAATGAGCAGTTCTTC. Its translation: CASSLNGINEQFF.

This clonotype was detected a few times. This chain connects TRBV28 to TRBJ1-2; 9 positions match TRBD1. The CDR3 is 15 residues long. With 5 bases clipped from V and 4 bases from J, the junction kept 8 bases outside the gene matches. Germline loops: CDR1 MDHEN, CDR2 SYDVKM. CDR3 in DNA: TGTGCCAGCAGTCCATGGACAGGGGAAAGCTATGGCTACACCTTC. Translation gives CASSPWTGESYGYTF.

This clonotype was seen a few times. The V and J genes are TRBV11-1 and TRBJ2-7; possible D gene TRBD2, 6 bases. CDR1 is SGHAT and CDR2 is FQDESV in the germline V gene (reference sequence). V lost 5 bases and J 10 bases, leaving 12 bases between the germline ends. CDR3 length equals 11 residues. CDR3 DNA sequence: TGTGCCAGCAGCGAGGGCGGGGTCCAGTACTTC. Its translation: CASSEGGVQYF. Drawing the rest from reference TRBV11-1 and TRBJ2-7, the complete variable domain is EAEVAQSPRYKITEKSQAVAFWCDPISGHATLYWYRQILGQGPELLVQFQDESVVDDSQLPKDRFSAERLKGVDSTLKIQPAELGDSAMYLCASSEGGVQYFGPGTRLTVT.

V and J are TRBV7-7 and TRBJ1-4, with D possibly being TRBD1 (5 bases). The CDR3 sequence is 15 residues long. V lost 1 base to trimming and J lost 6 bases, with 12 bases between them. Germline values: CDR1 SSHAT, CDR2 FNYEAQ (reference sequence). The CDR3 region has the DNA TGTGCCAGCAGCTTAGGCAAGGGACCCTATGAAAAACTGTTTTTT. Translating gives CASSLGKGPYEKLFF.

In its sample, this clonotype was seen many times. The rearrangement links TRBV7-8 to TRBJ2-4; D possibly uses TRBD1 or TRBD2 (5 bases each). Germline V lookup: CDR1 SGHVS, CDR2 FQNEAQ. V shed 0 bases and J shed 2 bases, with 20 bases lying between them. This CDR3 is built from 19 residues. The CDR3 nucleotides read TGTGCCAGCAGCTTAGCTGTTGTTGGGGACCTCGGGCCCAAAAACATTCAGTACTTC. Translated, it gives CASSLAVVGDLGPKNIQYF.

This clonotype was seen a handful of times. CDR3 amino acids: CATVAGPQETQYF. The CDR3 coding sequence is TGTGCCACCGTAGCGGGACCCCAAGAGACCCAGTACTTC. The chain uses TRBV10-3 and TRBJ2-5; 8 bases are a match to TRBD2. V lost 10 bases, J lost 1 base, and 5 bases stayed unmatched. The germline gives CDR1 ENHRY, CDR2 SYGVKD. The CDR3 loop spans 13 amino acids.

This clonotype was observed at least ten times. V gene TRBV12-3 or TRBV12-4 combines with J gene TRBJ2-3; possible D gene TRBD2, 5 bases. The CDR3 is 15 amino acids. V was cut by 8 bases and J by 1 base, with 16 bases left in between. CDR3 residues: CASSAGRGGTDTQYF. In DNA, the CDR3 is TGTGCCAGCTCAGCCGGTCGGGGAGGCACAGATACGCAGTATTTT.

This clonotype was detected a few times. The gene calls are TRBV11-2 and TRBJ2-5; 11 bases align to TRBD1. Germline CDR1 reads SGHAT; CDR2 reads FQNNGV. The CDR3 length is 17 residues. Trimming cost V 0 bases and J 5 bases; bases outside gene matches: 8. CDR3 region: CASSLEGTGGISETQYF. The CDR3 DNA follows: TGTGCCAGCAGCTTAGAGGGGACAGGGGGGATCAGCGAGACCCAGTACTTC.

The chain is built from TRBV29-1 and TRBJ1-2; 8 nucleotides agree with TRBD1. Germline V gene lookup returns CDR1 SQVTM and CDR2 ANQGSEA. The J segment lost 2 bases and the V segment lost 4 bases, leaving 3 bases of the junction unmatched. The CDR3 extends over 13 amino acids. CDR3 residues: CSVVGQANYGYTF. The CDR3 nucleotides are TGCAGCGTTGTGGGACAGGCGAACTATGGCTACACCTTC. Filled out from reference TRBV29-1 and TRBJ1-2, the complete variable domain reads SAVISQKPSRDICQRGTSLTIQCQVDSQVTMMFWYRQQPGQSLTLIATANQGSEATYESGFVIDKFPISRPNLTFSTLTVSNMSPEDSSIYLCSVVGQANYGYTFGSGTRLTVV.